One sample yielded the 8 T cell receptor beta chains listed below, sequenced in a study of T cells in Graves' hyperthyroidism and ophthalmopathy. Amplified TCR beta CDR3 regions derived from RNA transcripts. During a first-round RT-PCR of the TCR CDR3, the HTBI primer set was used. TCRdb re-analysed the multiplex PCR reads in MiXCR, keeping a single row per CDR3 protein. The sample lists under 500,000 distinct CDR3 sequences, over 13% occurring once. Sequencing was done on a sample of blood. Every receptor here comes from a man between 50 and 59 years old with Graves' ophthalmopathy.

The chain carries TRBV14 and TRBJ2-5; possibly TRBD2 for D (6 bases). Trimming left V 4 bases short and J 7 bases short, with 19 bases between. Germline V gene data show CDR1 as SGHDN and CDR2 as FVKESK. This CDR3 spans 15 amino acids. CDR3 coding DNA: TGTGCCAGCAGCCGGGACTTTTCGGCAGCGGGGACCCAGTACTTC. Protein: CASSRDFSAAGTQYF.

This chain links TRBV5-1 with TRBJ2-6; 8 nucleotides match TRBD2. Germline-derived CDR1 and CDR2 are SGHRS and YFSETQ. J was trimmed by 2 bases and V by 0 bases; bases with no gene match: 7. The CDR3 runs 18 residues. The CDR3 here is CASSLVAGGIPGANVLTF. CDR3 in DNA: TGCGCCAGCAGCTTGGTGGCGGGAGGAATACCTGGGGCCAACGTCCTGACTTTC.

The table lists this clonotype with many counts. The rearrangement uses TRBV29-1 and TRBJ2-7; TRBD2 matches at 7 bases. In germline, CDR1 is SQVTM, CDR2 ANQGSEA. The trim removed 4 bases at V and 4 bases at J, leaving 7 bases unmatched. This CDR3 comprises 13 residues. CDR3 in DNA: TGCAGCGTTGGATCGGCGGGAGTATACGAGCAGTACTTC. Translated, it gives CSVGSAGVYEQYF.

This clonotype was detected ten times or more. The V call is TRBV5-8, the J call TRBJ2-3; D gene uncertain. Trimming left V 1 base short and J 0 bases short, with 9 bases between. In germline, CDR1 is SGHTS, CDR2 YDEGEE. This CDR3 spans 15 amino acids. CDR3 protein: CASSLIGLSTDTQYF. The DNA for the CDR3 is TGTGCCAGCAGCTTGATCGGCCTCAGCACAGATACGCAGTATTTT.

The chain links TRBV30 to TRBJ1-2; D is unresolved. The CDR3 covers 11 residues. Trimming took off 4 bases at V and 4 bases at J, with 7 bases between the two ends. Germline V CDR1 and CDR2: GTSNPN, SVGIG (reference sequence). In DNA, the CDR3 is TGTGCCTGGAAGAGGGTCTATGGCTACACCTTC. Translated: CAWKRVYGYTF.

This clonotype was seen more than once but under ten times. This sequence joins TRBV9 and TRBJ2-1; 7 bases are shared with TRBD2. V lost 0 bases and J lost 4; bases outside the gene matches: 7. The germline V gene has CDR1 SGDLS and CDR2 YYNGEE. The length of the CDR3 is 16 residues. DNA of the CDR3: TGTGCCAGCAGCGTAGTAGGAGGCGGGGGTTACAATGAGCAGTTCTTC. Translating it yields CASSVVGGGGYNEQFF.

The chain couples TRBV2 to TRBJ2-1, with 11 positions matching TRBD2. The length of the CDR3 is 15 residues. The V and J ends lost 4 bases and 8 bases, in that order; junction bases with no gene match: 7. Germline CDR1 is SNHLY and CDR2 is FYNNEI. CDR3 in DNA: TGTGCCAGCAGTGGTACTAGCGGGAGAGTGTATGAGCAGTTCTTC. Residues: CASSGTSGRVYEQFF.

This clonotype was seen a handful of times. V and J are TRBV9 and TRBJ2-5, with no clear D. V was clipped by 3 bases and J by 0 bases, with 12 bases between them. The germline V gene has CDR1 SGDLS and CDR2 YYNGEE. The CDR3 consists of 15 residues. DNA of the CDR3: TGTGCCAGCAGCGCGACCGGCCTGTACCAAGAGACCCAGTACTTC. Translation gives CASSATGLYQETQYF.